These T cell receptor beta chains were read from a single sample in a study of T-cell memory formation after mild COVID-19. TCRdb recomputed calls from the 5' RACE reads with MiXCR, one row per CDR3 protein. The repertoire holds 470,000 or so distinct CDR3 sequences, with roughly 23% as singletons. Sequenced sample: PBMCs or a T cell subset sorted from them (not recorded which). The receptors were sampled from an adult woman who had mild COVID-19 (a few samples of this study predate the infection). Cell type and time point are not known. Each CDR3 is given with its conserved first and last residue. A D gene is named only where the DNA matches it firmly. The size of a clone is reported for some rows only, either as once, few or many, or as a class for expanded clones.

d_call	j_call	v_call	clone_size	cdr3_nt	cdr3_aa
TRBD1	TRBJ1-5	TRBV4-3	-	TGCGCCAGCAGCCAATACAGGGGTCGGGATCAGCCCCAGCATTTT	CASSQYRGRDQPQHF
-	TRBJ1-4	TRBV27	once	TGTGCCAGCAGTTTATCAGCCGGGGCCGGTGGGGAAAAACTGTTTTTT	CASSLSAGAGGEKLFF
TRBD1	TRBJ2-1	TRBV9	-	TGTGCCAGCAGCGAGGTGGACAGGCGACCGGGCGATGAGCAGTTCTTC	CASSEVDRRPGDEQFF
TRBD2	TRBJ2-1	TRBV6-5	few	TGTGCCAGCAGCAACGGGGGGACTAGCGGGAGGGAGAATGAGCAGTTCTTC	CASSNGGTSGRENEQFF
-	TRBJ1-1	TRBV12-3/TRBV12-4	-	TGTGCCAGCAGTTTCCCGACCTGGGGGTACACTGAAGCTTTCTTT	CASSFPTWGYTEAFF
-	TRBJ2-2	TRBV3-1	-	TGTGCCAGCAGCCGACGACGGACCGGGGAGCTGTTTTTT	CASSRRRTGELFF
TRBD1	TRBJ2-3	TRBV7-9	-	TGTGCCAGCAGCCCTCCTAGGACAGGGGTGGAAGATACGCAGTATTTT	CASSPPRTGVEDTQYF
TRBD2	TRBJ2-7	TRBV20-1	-	TGCAGTGCTAAAGGACTAGCGGGTGTCGAGCAGTACTTC	CSAKGLAGVEQYF
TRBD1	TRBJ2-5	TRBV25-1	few	TGTGCCAGCAGTGGACAGACAGGGTCAGAGACCCAGTACTTC	CASSGQTGSETQYF
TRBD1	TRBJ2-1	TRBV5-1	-	TGCGCCACCACAGGTGGGACAGGGCCTCGGGAGCAGTTCTTC	CATTGGTGPREQFF
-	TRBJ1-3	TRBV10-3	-	TGTGCCATCAGTGAATCAGGGGTTCATAGAAGAAACACCATATATTTT	CAISESGVHRRNTIYF
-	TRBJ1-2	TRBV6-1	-	TGTGCCAGCAGTGAAATGAGTGGGACCGCCTATGGCTACACCTTC	CASSEMSGTAYGYTF
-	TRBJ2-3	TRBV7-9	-	TGTGCCAGCACCTGGGGTAGCACAGATACGCAGTATTTT	CASTWGSTDTQYF
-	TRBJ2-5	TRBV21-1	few	TGTGCCAGCAGCAACCCCCTCGGGGGAGGAGGAGAGACCCAGTACTTC	CASSNPLGGGGETQYF
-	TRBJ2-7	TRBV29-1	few	TGCAGCGTTGGGGACCTCTACCTGAACGAGCAGTACTTC	CSVGDLYLNEQYF
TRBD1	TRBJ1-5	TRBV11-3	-	TGTGCCAGCAGCGAGGGACAGGGGGACAATCAGCCCCAGCATTTT	CASSEGQGDNQPQHF
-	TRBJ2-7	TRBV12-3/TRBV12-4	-	TGTGCCAGCAGTTGGACGGATTCCTACGAGCAGTACTTC	CASSWTDSYEQYF
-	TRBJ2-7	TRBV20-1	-	TGCAGTGCTAGAGCTAGACCCAATTCCTACGAGCAGTACTTC	CSARARPNSYEQYF
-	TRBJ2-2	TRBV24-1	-	TGTGCCACCAGTCCCAGGAGAAACACCGGGGAGCTGTTTTTT	CATSPRRNTGELFF
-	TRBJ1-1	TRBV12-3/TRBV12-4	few	TGTGCCAGCAGTCCTACGGGGGAAGGGTGGACTGAAGCTTTCTTT	CASSPTGEGWTEAFF
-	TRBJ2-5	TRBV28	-	TGTGCCAGCAGTACACTTAGGACTATCCGGACACAAGAGACCCAGTACTTC	CASSTLRTIRTQETQYF
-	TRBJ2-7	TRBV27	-	TGTGCCAGCAGTTTCGCAACAGGAACCGAGCAGTACTTC	CASSFATGTEQYF
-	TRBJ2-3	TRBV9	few	TGTGCCAGCAGCACCCGACAGACTCCTACAGATACGCAGTATTTT	CASSTRQTPTDTQYF
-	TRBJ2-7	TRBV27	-	TGTGCCAGCGGCAAATACGAGCAGTACTTC	CASGKYEQYF
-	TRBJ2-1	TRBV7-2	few	TGTGCCAGCAGCTTAGCGTCGGGCGGACGGGTAAAGGCCTACAATGAGCAGTTCTTC	CASSLASGGRVKAYNEQFF
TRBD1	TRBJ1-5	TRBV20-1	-	TGCAGTGCCCAACAGGGGAGCAATCAGCCCCAGCATTTT	CSAQQGSNQPQHF
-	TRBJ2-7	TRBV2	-	TGTGCCAGCAAGACTAGGGGCTACGAGCAGTACTTC	CASKTRGYEQYF
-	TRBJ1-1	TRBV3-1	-	TGTGCCAGCAGCCGAACAGGGACAACTGAAGCTTTCTTT	CASSRTGTTEAFF
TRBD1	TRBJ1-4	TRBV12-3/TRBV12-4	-	TGTGCCAGCATGCAGGACAGGGCTAGAGAAAAACTGTTTTTT	CASMQDRAREKLFF
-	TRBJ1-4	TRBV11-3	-	TGTGCCAGCAGCTTAGAGGGGGTGCCTAATGAAAAACTGTTTTTT	CASSLEGVPNEKLFF
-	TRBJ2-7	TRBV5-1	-	TGCGCCAGCCATGTCGGGGGTCAGGGGCCCTACGAGCAGTACTTC	CASHVGGQGPYEQYF